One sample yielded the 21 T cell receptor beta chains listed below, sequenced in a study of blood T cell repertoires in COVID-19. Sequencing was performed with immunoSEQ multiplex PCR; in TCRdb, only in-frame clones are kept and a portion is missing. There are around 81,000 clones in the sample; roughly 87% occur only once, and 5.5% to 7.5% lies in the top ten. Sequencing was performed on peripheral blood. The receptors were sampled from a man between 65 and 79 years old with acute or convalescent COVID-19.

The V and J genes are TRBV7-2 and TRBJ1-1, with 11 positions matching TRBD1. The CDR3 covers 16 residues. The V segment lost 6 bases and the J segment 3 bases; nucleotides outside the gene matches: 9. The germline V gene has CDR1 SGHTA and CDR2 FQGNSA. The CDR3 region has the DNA TGTGCCAGCAGTCGGACAGGGGGCAGTGGTGACACTGAAGCTTTCTTT. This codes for CASSRTGGSGDTEAFF.

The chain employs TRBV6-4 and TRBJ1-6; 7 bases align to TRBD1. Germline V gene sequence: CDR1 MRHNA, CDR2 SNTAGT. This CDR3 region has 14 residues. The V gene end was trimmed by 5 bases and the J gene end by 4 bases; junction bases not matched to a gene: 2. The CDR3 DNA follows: TGTGCCAGCAGTAGCAGGGGGTATAATTCACCCCTCCACTTT. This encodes CASSSRGYNSPLHF.

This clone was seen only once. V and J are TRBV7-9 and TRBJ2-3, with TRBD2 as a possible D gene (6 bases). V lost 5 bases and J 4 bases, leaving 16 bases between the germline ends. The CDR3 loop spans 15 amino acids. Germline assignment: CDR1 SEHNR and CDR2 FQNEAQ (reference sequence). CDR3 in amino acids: CASSPAGSGADTQYF. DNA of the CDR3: TGTGCCAGCAGCCCCGCTGGTTCGGGGGCAGATACGCAGTATTTT. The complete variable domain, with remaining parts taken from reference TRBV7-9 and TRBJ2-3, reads DTGVSQNPRHKITKRGQNVTFRCDPISEHNRLYWYRQTLGQGPEFLTYFQNEAQLEKSRLLSDRFSAERPKGSFSTLEIQRTEQGDSAMYLCASSPAGSGADTQYFGPGTRLTVL.

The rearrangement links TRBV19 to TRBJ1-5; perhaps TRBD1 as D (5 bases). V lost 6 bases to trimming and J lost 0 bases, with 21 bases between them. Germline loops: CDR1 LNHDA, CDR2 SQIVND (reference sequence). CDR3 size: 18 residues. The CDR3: CASRSTGTRLYSNQPQHF. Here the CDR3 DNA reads TGTGCCAGTAGATCCACCGGGACTCGGCTTTATAGCAATCAGCCCCAGCATTTT.

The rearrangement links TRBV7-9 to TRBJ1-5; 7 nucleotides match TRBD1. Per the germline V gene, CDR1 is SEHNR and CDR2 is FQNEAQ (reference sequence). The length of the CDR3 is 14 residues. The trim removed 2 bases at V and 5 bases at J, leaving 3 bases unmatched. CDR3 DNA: TGTGCCAGCAGCTTAAGCACAGGGGATCAGCCCCAGCATTTT. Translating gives CASSLSTGDQPQHF.

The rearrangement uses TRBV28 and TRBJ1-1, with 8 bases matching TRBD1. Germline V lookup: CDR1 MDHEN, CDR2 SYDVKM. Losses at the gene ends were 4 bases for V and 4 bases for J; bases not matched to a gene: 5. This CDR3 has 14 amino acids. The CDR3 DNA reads TGTGCCAGCAGTTCCCAGGGGGCTAGCACTGAAGCTTTCTTT. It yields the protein CASSSQGASTEAFF.

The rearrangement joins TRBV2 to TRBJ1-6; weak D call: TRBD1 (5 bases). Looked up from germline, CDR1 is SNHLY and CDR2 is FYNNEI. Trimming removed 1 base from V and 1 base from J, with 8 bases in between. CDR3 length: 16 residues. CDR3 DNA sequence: TGTGCCAGCAGTGAAGGGGGCCTATCCTATAATTCACCCCTCCACTTT. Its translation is CASSEGGLSYNSPLHF.

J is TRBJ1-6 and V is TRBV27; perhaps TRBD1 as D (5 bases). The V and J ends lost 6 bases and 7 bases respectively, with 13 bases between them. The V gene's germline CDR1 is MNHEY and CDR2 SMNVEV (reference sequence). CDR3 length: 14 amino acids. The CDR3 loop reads CASRAGRSNSPLHF. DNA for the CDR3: TGTGCCAGCAGGGCGGGACGCAGCAATTCACCCCTCCACTTT.

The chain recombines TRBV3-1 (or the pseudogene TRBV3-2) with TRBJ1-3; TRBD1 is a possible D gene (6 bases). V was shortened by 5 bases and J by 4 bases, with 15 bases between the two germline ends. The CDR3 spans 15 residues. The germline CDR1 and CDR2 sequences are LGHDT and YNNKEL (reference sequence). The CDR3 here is CASSLRGGRGNTIYF. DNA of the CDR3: TGTGCCAGCAGCTTACGAGGGGGTCGGGGAAACACCATATATTTT.

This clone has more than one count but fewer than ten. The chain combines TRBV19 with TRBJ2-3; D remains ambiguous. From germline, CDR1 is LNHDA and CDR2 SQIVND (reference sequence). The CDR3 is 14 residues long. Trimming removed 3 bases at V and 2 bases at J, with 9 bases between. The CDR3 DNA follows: TGTGCCAGTAGTATCACCAGAACCACAGATACGCAGTATTTT. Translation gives CASSITRTTDTQYF.

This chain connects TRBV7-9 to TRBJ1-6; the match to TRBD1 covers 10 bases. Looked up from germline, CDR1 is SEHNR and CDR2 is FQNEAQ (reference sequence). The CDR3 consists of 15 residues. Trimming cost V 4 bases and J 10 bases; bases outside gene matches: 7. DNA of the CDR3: TGTGCCAGCAGCTCACAGACAGGGGGCCGCTCACCCCTCCACTTT. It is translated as CASSSQTGGRSPLHF.

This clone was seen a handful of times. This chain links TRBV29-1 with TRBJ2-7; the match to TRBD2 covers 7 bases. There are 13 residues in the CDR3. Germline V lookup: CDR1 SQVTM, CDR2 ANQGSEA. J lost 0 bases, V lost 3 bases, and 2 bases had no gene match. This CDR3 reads CSVDGGSSYEQYF. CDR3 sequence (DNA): TGCAGCGTTGACGGGGGGTCCTCCTACGAGCAGTACTTC.

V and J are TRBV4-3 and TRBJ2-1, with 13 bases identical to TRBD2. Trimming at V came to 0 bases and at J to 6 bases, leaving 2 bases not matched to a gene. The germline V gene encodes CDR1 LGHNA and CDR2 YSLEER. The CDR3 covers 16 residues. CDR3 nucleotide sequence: TGCGCCAGCAGCCAAGACGGGACTAGCGGGATCAATGAGCAGTTCTTC. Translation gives CASSQDGTSGINEQFF.

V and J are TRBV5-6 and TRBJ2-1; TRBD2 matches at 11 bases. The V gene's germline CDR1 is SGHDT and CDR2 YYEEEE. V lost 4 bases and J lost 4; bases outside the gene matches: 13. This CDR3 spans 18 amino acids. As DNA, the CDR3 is TGTGCCAGCAGCCAACAAGGGACTAGCGGACACCCTTACAATGAGCAGTTCTTC. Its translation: CASSQQGTSGHPYNEQFF.

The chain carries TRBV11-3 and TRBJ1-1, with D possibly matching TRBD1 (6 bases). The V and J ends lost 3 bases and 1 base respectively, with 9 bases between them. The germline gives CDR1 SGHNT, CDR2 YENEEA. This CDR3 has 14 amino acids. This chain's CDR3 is CASSFAGENTEAFF. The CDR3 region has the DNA TGTGCCAGCAGCTTCGCAGGGGAGAACACTGAAGCTTTCTTT.

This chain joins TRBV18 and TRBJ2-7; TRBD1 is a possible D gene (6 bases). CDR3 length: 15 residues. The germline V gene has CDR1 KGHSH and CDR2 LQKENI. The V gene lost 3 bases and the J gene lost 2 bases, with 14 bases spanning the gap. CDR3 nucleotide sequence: TGTGCCAGCTCACCGACTCAGGGGAACACCTACGAGCAGTACTTC. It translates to CASSPTQGNTYEQYF.

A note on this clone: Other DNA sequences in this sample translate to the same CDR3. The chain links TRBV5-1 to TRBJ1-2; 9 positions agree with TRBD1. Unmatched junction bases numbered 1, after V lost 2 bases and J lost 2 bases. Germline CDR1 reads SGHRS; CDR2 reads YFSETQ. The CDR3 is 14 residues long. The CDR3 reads CASSLGQGNYGYTF. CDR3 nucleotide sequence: TGCGCCAGCAGCTTAGGACAGGGGAACTATGGCTACACCTTC.

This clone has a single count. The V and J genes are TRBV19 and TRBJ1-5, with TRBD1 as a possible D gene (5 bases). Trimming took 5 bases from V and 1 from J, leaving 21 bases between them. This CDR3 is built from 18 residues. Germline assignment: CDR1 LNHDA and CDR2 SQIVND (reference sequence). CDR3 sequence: CASSPRGSQRMSNQPQHF. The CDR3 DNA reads TGTGCCAGTAGTCCACGGGGGAGTCAGAGGATGAGCAATCAGCCCCAGCATTTT.

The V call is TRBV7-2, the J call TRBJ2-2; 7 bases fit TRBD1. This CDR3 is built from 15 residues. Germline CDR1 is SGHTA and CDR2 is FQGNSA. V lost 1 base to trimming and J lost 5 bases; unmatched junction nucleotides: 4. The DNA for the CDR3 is TGTGCCAGCAGCTTAGACAGGGGACGAACCGGGGAGCTGTTTTTT. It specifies CASSLDRGRTGELFF.

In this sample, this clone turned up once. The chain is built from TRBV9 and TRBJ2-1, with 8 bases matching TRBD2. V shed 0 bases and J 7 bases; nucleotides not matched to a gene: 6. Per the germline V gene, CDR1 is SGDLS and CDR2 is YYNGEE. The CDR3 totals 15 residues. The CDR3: CASSVAGGPENEQFF. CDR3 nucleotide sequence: TGTGCCAGCAGCGTAGCGGGGGGGCCAGAAAATGAGCAGTTCTTC.

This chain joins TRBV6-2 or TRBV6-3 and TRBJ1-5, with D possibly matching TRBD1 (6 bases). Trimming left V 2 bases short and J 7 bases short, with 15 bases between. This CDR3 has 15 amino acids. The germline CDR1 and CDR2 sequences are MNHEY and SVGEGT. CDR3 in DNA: TGTGCCAGCAGTTACGCGGCGACAGGCGCACAGCCCCAGCATTTT. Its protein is CASSYAATGAQPQHF.